One and the same sample provided the 21 T cell receptor beta chains below, sequenced in a study of T cell responses to AZD1222 COVID-19 vaccine. The table came from immunoSEQ multiplex PCR; TCRdb's copy has only in-frame clones and leaves some out. The data show 150,000 or so clones, more than 80% seen once. Sequencing used peripheral blood, obtained 28 days after the second dose of the MenACWY control vaccine. These receptors originate from an adult who received the MenACWY meningococcal vaccine as a control.

V gene TRBV11-2 combines with J gene TRBJ2-7; D is perhaps TRBD2 (5 bases). Trimming took 3 bases from V and 7 from J, leaving 19 bases between them. CDR1 and CDR2 from the germline V gene are SGHAT and FQNNGV. The CDR3 length is 15 residues. CDR3 in amino acids: CASSLGEANREEQYF. CDR3 DNA sequence: TGTGCCAGCAGCTTGGGTGAGGCCAACCGGGAAGAGCAGTACTTC.

The chain links TRBV28 to TRBJ2-7; 7 bases agree with TRBD2. Germline V gene sequence: CDR1 MDHEN, CDR2 SYDVKM. The CDR3 covers 16 residues. J gave up 0 bases and V 3 bases, and 8 bases lay outside the gene matches. The CDR3 DNA is TGTGCCAGCAGTTTCATCCTAGCGGTTCCCTCCTACGAGCAGTACTTC. Residues: CASSFILAVPSYEQYF.

This chain connects TRBV12-3 or TRBV12-4 to TRBJ2-7; D is perhaps TRBD1 or TRBD2 (5 bases each). This CDR3 is built from 13 residues. V lost 2 bases, J lost 2 bases, and 7 bases lay in between. The CDR3 reads CASSLWGPYEQYF. Written as DNA, the CDR3 is TGTGCCAGCAGTTTATGGGGACCCTACGAGCAGTACTTC.

The chain employs TRBV24-1 and TRBJ1-2; D remains unclear. CDR3 length equals 14 residues. Germline CDR1 reads KGHDR; CDR2 reads SFDVKD. V was shortened by 5 bases and J by 2 bases, with 11 bases between the two germline ends. Here the CDR3 DNA reads TGTGCCACCAGTGGAAGAGGAAGGAACTATGGCTACACCTTC. Translating it yields CATSGRGRNYGYTF.

This clone was counted once. This rearrangement joins TRBV30 to TRBJ1-1; unclear D gene. The ends were cut back, 1 base at V and 0 bases at J, with 12 bases in the middle. The CDR3 has 15 amino acids. CDR1 and CDR2 from the germline V gene are GTSNPN and SVGIG (reference sequence). CDR3 nucleotides: TGTGCCTGGAGTGCACTCGGGCGGATGAACACTGAAGCTTTCTTT. This translates into CAWSALGRMNTEAFF.

In this sample, this clone turned up once. The rearrangement links TRBV29-1 to TRBJ1-1; 8 bases map to TRBD1. Germline assignment: CDR1 SQVTM and CDR2 ANQGSEA. This CDR3 spans 14 amino acids. The CDR3 region has the DNA TGCGGAATCACAGGGGGTAGTTGGAACACTGAAGCTTTCTTT. Translating it yields CGITGGSWNTEAFF.

The rearrangement joins TRBV20-1 to TRBJ2-1, with 8 nucleotides matching TRBD2. V gave up 3 bases and J gave up 5 bases; unmatched junction bases: 6. Germline-derived CDR1 and CDR2 are DFQATT and SNEGSKA (reference sequence). This CDR3 is 14 amino acids long. CDR3 loop: CSASLAGTDNEQFF. As DNA, the CDR3 is TGCAGTGCTAGTCTAGCGGGCACCGACAATGAGCAGTTCTTC.

This rearrangement joins TRBV2 to TRBJ1-5, with a possible D match to TRBD1 (6 bases). This CDR3 spans 15 amino acids. V lost 3 bases to trimming and J lost 0 bases, with 9 bases between them. From germline, CDR1 is SNHLY and CDR2 FYNNEI. CDR3 residues: CASSEGQYSNQPQHF. CDR3 in DNA: TGTGCCAGCAGTGAGGGACAATATAGCAATCAGCCCCAGCATTTT.

The genes are TRBV6-5 and TRBJ2-7; D uncertain. The ends were cut back, 6 bases at V and 4 bases at J, with 19 bases in the middle. The CDR3 contains 15 residues. Germline CDR1 MNHEY, CDR2 SVGAGI. CDR3 coding DNA: TGTGCCAGCAGCTCCAGTTGGGTCCACACTTACGAGCAGTACTTC. It encodes CASSSSWVHTYEQYF.

V and J are TRBV10-1 and TRBJ2-7; 10 bases match TRBD1. Germline lookup yields CDR1 WNHNN and CDR2 SYGVQD (reference sequence). V dropped 8 bases and J dropped 6; count of bases not matched to a gene: 7. This CDR3 has 13 amino acids. CDR3 nucleotide sequence: TGCGCCAGCGGGGACAGGGGAGCTACCGAGCAGTACTTC. Translating gives CASGDRGATEQYF.

The gene calls are TRBV18 and TRBJ2-1, with D tentatively TRBD1 (6 bases). The CDR3 spans 13 residues. Trimming stripped 2 bases from V and 8 bases from J, with 10 bases between. Germline loops: CDR1 KGHSH, CDR2 LQKENI. CDR3: CASSPARGHEQFF. The CDR3 nucleotides are TGTGCCAGCTCACCAGCCAGGGGACATGAGCAGTTCTTC.

As concerns this clone: The sample carries other DNA sequences with the same CDR3. CDR3 loop: CASSLGANTEAFF. CDR3 DNA sequence: TGTGCCAGCAGTTTAGGGGCGAACACTGAAGCTTTCTTT. V and J are TRBV12-3 or TRBV12-4 and TRBJ1-1; D is undetermined. The CDR3 totals 13 residues. V was cut by 1 base and J by 1 base, with 4 bases left in between.

The rearrangement joins TRBV9 to TRBJ2-2; D is undetermined. V dropped 4 bases and J dropped 1 base, with 17 bases sitting between them. CDR3 length equals 17 residues. Germline CDR1 is SGDLS and CDR2 is YYNGEE. CDR3 sequence: CASSRASAARNTGELFF. DNA for the CDR3: TGTGCCAGCAGCCGCGCGTCGGCGGCCCGGAACACCGGGGAGCTGTTTTTT.

The chain is built from TRBV28 and TRBJ2-7, with 7 bases lining up with TRBD2. V gave up 8 bases and J gave up 1 base; unmatched junction bases: 17. The CDR3 has 17 residues. Per the germline V gene, CDR1 is MDHEN and CDR2 is SYDVKM. The CDR3 DNA reads as TGTGCCAGCGTATCATTGGGGAGGGGCCAGGAATCCTACGAGCAGTACTTC. As protein: CASVSLGRGQESYEQYF.

This clone was picked up one time. CDR3 nucleotide sequence: TGTGCCAGCAGTTACGGGGGTGGGGGCTACACCTTC. Encoded protein: CASSYGGGGYTF. The gene calls are TRBV6-5 and TRBJ1-2; tentative D call: TRBD1 (5 bases). The CDR3 has 12 residues. V shed 2 bases and J shed 8 bases, with 9 bases lying between them. Germline V gene sequence: CDR1 MNHEY, CDR2 SVGAGI.

The V gene is TRBV11-3, the J gene TRBJ1-1; D gene unclear. Between the trimmed V and J ends, which lost 0 bases and 1 base, there was a span of 9 bases. The CDR3 has 15 residues. Germline V gene data show CDR1 as SGHNT and CDR2 as YENEEA. The DNA of the CDR3 is TGTGCCAGCAGCTTAGATTCGGCGGCGAACACTGAAGCTTTCTTT. This translates into CASSLDSAANTEAFF.

The V call is TRBV21-1, the J call TRBJ1-2. TRBV21-1 is deemed a pseudogene. The CDR3 runs 15 residues. The CDR3 coding sequence is TGTGCCAGCAGCCCACCGAACCTCAGGGAGTATGGCTACACCTTC. Residues: CASSPPNLREYGYTF.

The V call is TRBV28, the J call TRBJ2-6; D is tentatively TRBD1 or TRBD2 (6 bases each). CDR1 is MDHEN and CDR2 is SYDVKM in the germline V gene. V was trimmed by 9 bases and J by 2 bases, leaving 17 bases between them. This CDR3 has 16 amino acids. This CDR3 reads CASLKGGQAGANVLTF. In DNA, the CDR3 is TGTGCCAGTCTCAAAGGGGGGCAAGCTGGGGCCAACGTCCTGACTTTC.

The chain joins TRBV7-2 to TRBJ2-7; TRBD1 agrees at 9 bases. With 5 bases clipped from V and 7 bases from J, the junction kept 12 bases outside the gene matches. Looked up from germline, CDR1 is SGHTA and CDR2 is FQGNSA. The CDR3 length is 15 residues. The CDR3 nucleotides read TGTGCCAGCAGCATTACCGGGACAGGGTCTGAAGAGCAGTACTTC. Translating gives CASSITGTGSEEQYF.

CDR3 protein: CASSQTSGRRYEQYF. In DNA, the CDR3 is TGTGCCAGCAGCCAGACTAGCGGGAGGAGGTACGAGCAGTACTTC. The V and J genes are TRBV6-2 or TRBV6-3 and TRBJ2-7, with 13 bases that match TRBD2. With 6 bases clipped from V and 4 bases from J, the junction kept 6 bases outside the gene matches. Germline CDR1 and CDR2: MNHEY and SVGEGT. The CDR3 totals 15 residues.

The chain uses TRBV30 and TRBJ1-2, with D unresolved. This CDR3 contains 14 residues. CDR1 and CDR2 from the germline V gene are GTSNPN and SVGIG (reference sequence). Trimming left V 2 bases short and J 4 bases short, with 14 bases between. This CDR3 reads CAWSSAGIFYGYTF. CDR3 nucleotide sequence: TGTGCCTGGAGTTCGGCAGGAATCTTCTATGGCTACACCTTC.